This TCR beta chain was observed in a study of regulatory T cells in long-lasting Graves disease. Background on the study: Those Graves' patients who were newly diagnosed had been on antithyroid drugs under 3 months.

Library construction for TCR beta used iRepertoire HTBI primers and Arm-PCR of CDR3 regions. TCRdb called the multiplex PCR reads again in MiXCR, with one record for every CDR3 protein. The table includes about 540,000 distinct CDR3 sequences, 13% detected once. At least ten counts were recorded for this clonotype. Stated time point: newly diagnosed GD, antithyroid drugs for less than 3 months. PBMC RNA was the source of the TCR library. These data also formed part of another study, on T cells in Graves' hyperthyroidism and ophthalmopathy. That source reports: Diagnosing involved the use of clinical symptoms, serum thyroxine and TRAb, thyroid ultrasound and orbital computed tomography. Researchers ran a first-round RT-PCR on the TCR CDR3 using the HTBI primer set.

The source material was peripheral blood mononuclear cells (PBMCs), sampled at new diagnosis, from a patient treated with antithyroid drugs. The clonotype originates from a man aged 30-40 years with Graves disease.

CDR3 region: CASRGTVNYGYTF. The CDR3 nucleotides read TGTGCCAGCAGGGGGACAGTGAACTATGGCTACACCTTC. V and J are TRBV2 and TRBJ1-2, with 7 bases identical to TRBD1. Unmatched junction bases numbered 3, after V lost 6 bases and J lost 2 bases. The CDR3 totals 13 residues. Germline lookup yields CDR1 SNHLY and CDR2 FYNNEI.